This T cell receptor beta chain appears in the sequencing data of a study of siplizumab effects on memory and regulatory T cells. This clone showed up just a few times. CDR3 size: 13 residues. CDR1 and CDR2 from the germline V gene are MNHNS and SASEGT. The V and J ends lost 6 bases and 5 bases respectively, with 11 bases between them. Generated by immunoSEQ multiplex PCR, the TCRdb table keeps only in-frame clones and is missing some. This table holds about 40,000 clones, about 90% found once. Sequencing was done on a sample of naive CD4+ T cells sorted from blood. The rearrangement links TRBV6-1 to TRBJ1-5; D unresolved. This clonotype was obtained from a human donor in good health. CDR3 DNA: TGTGCCAGCAGATCGACGGAACATCAGCCCCAGCATTTT. It is translated as CASRSTEHQPQHF.